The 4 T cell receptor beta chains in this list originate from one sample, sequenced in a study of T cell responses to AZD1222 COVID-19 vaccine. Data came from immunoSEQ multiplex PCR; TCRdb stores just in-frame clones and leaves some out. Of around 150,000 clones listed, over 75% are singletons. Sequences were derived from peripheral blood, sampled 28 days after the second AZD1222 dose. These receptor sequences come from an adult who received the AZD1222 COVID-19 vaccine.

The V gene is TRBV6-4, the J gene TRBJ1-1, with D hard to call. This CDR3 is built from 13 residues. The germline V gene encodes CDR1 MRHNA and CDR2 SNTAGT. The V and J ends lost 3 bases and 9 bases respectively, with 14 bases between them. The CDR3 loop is CASSDTRMGQAFF. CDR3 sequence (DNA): TGTGCCAGCAGTGATACACGGATGGGCCAAGCTTTCTTT.

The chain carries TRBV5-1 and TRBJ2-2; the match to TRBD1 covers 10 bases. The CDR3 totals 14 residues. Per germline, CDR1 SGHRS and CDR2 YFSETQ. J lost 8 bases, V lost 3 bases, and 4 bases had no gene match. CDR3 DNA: TGCGCCAGCAGCTACGACAGGGGGCTAGGGGAGCTGTTTTTT. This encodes CASSYDRGLGELFF.

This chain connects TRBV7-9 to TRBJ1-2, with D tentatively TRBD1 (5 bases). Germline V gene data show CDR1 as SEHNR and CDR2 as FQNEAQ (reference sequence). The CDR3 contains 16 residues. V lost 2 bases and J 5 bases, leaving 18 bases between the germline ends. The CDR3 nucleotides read TGTGCCAGCAGCTTACGGGGGGGAAGAATCGGGTATGGCTACACCTTC. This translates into CASSLRGGRIGYGYTF.

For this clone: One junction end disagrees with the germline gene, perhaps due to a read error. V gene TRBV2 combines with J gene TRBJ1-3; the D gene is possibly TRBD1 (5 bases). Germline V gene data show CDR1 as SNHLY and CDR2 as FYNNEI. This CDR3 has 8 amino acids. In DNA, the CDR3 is TGTGCCCTCAGGAGTGGGGCGTTT. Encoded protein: CALRSGAF.